A selection of T cell receptor beta chains follows, all from one sample in a study of human thymus T cells. Here immunoSEQ multiplex PCR was the method, and the copy in TCRdb shows in-frame clones only, minus some. Of 35,000 to 45,000 clones detected, about 94% appear once; the ten largest clones hold roughly 0.13%. Sequencing used blood. The source of these receptors is a boy younger than two with a congenital heart defect but otherwise immunologically healthy. Each CDR3 is given with its conserved first and last residue. D genes are given only for firm matches. Rows may omit the clone size; those that give it use once, few, many or a size class.

j_gene: TRBJ1-4
abundance: -
v_gene: TRBV7-9
d_gene: -
CDR3aa: CASSLVGGRSEKLFF
CDR3nt: TGTGCCAGCAGCTTAGTCGGGGGGCGAAGTGAAAAACTGTTTTTT

j_gene: TRBJ2-7
abundance: -
v_gene: TRBV9
d_gene: -
CDR3aa: CASSVGDSILREQYF
CDR3nt: TGTGCCAGCAGCGTAGGGGACTCAATCTTACGAGAGCAGTACTTC

j_gene: TRBJ2-1
abundance: -
v_gene: TRBV7-9
d_gene: TRBD1
CDR3aa: CASSSPPGQRFYNEQFF
CDR3nt: TGTGCCAGCAGCTCACCTCCGGGACAGCGTTTTTACAATGAGCAGTTCTTC

j_gene: TRBJ1-5
abundance: -
v_gene: TRBV19
d_gene: TRBD1
CDR3aa: CASMGDRGGNQPQHF
CDR3nt: TGTGCCAGTATGGGGGACAGGGGAGGGAATCAGCCCCAGCATTTT

j_gene: TRBJ2-1
abundance: -
v_gene: TRBV21-1
d_gene: -
CDR3aa: CASSFQGASSYNEQFF
CDR3nt: TGTGCCAGCAGCTTTCAGGGGGCTAGCTCCTACAATGAGCAGTTCTTC

j_gene: TRBJ2-3
abundance: -
v_gene: TRBV19
d_gene: -
CDR3aa: CASSGTLSTDTQYF
CDR3nt: TGTGCCTCCTCTGGGACCTTAAGCACAGATACGCAGTATTTT

j_gene: TRBJ2-1
abundance: -
v_gene: TRBV2
d_gene: -
CDR3aa: CASGARGRDEQFF
CDR3nt: TGTGCCAGCGGGGCCAGGGGGAGGGATGAGCAGTTCTTC

j_gene: TRBJ2-3
abundance: -
v_gene: TRBV9
d_gene: TRBD2
CDR3aa: CATNLAGGDTQYF
CDR3nt: TGTGCCACCAACCTAGCGGGGGGGGATACGCAGTATTTT

j_gene: TRBJ2-1
abundance: -
v_gene: TRBV4-3
d_gene: -
CDR3aa: CASSQEPASWQFF
CDR3nt: TGCGCCAGCAGCCAAGAACCTGCCTCCTGGCAGTTCTTC

j_gene: TRBJ1-4
abundance: -
v_gene: TRBV6-1
d_gene: TRBD1
CDR3aa: CASTPRQGREKLFF
CDR3nt: TGTGCCAGCACCCCCCGACAGGGTCGGGAAAAACTGTTTTTT

j_gene: TRBJ1-6
abundance: once
v_gene: TRBV10-3
d_gene: -
CDR3aa: CAIKKTGNNSPLHF
CDR3nt: TGTGCCATCAAGAAAACAGGGAATAATTCACCCCTCCACTTT

j_gene: TRBJ1-2
abundance: -
v_gene: TRBV29-1
d_gene: -
CDR3aa: CSVEDRAGSHGGYTF
CDR3nt: TGCAGCGTTGAAGATAGGGCAGGGAGTCACGGGGGCTACACCTTC

j_gene: TRBJ2-7
abundance: -
v_gene: TRBV10-1
d_gene: TRBD1
CDR3aa: CASSDRGQGEQYF
CDR3nt: TGCGCCAGCAGTGACAGGGGGCAGGGCGAGCAGTACTTC

j_gene: TRBJ1-2
abundance: -
v_gene: TRBV27
d_gene: TRBD1
CDR3aa: CASSLGQGYYGYTF
CDR3nt: TGTGCCAGCAGTTTGGGACAGGGGTACTATGGCTACACCTTC

j_gene: TRBJ1-1
abundance: -
v_gene: TRBV11-3
d_gene: -
CDR3aa: CASSFVAGVTEAFF
CDR3nt: TGTGCCAGCAGCTTTGTCGCAGGGGTCACTGAAGCTTTCTTT

j_gene: TRBJ2-7
abundance: -
v_gene: TRBV27
d_gene: TRBD1
CDR3aa: CASSTGQGSSYEQYF
CDR3nt: TGTGCCAGCAGTACGGGACAGGGAAGCTCCTACGAGCAGTACTTC

j_gene: TRBJ2-3
abundance: -
v_gene: TRBV7-2
d_gene: TRBD2
CDR3aa: CASSLMTSGGPSTDTQYF
CDR3nt: TGTGCCAGCAGCTTAATGACTAGCGGGGGGCCTAGCACAGATACGCAGTATTTT

j_gene: TRBJ2-7
abundance: -
v_gene: TRBV18
d_gene: -
CDR3aa: CASSSAEQAYEQYF
CDR3nt: TGTGCCAGCTCATCGGCGGAACAGGCCTACGAGCAGTACTTC

j_gene: TRBJ2-5
abundance: once
v_gene: TRBV4-1
d_gene: TRBD2
CDR3aa: CASSQELAGGRETQYF
CDR3nt: TGCGCCAGCAGCCAAGAACTAGCGGGGGGGCGGGAGACCCAGTACTTC

j_gene: TRBJ1-1
abundance: -
v_gene: TRBV18
d_gene: TRBD1
CDR3aa: CASSPDRDEAFF
CDR3nt: TGTGCCAGCTCACCGGACAGGGATGAAGCTTTCTTT

j_gene: TRBJ1-2
abundance: -
v_gene: TRBV5-1
d_gene: -
CDR3aa: CASRPDGDYGYTF
CDR3nt: TGCGCCAGCAGACCCGACGGTGACTATGGCTACACCTTC

j_gene: TRBJ1-3
abundance: -
v_gene: TRBV19
d_gene: TRBD1
CDR3aa: CASSTQSGTGGENTIYF
CDR3nt: TGTGCCAGTAGTACGCAATCCGGGACAGGGGGCGAAAACACCATATATTTT

j_gene: TRBJ2-7
abundance: -
v_gene: TRBV7-2
d_gene: -
CDR3aa: CASSLGQFSYEQYF
CDR3nt: TGTGCCAGCAGCTTAGGTCAGTTCTCCTACGAGCAGTACTTC

j_gene: TRBJ2-5
abundance: once
v_gene: TRBV14
d_gene: TRBD2
CDR3aa: CASSQDVMGASGEYQETQYF
CDR3nt: TGTGCCAGCAGCCAAGATGTTATGGGTGCTAGCGGGGAATACCAAGAGACCCAGTACTTC

j_gene: TRBJ2-3
abundance: -
v_gene: TRBV11-3
d_gene: TRBD2
CDR3aa: CASSPSGGTDTQYF
CDR3nt: TGTGCCAGCAGCCCTAGCGGGGGCACAGATACGCAGTATTTT

j_gene: TRBJ1-4
abundance: -
v_gene: TRBV4-2
d_gene: -
CDR3aa: CASSQEVRGSEKLFF
CDR3nt: TGTGCCAGCAGCCAAGAGGTTAGGGGTAGTGAAAAACTGTTTTTT

j_gene: TRBJ1-1
abundance: -
v_gene: TRBV28
d_gene: -
CDR3aa: CASRNTGEAFF
CDR3nt: TGTGCCAGCCGAAACACAGGGGAAGCTTTCTTT

j_gene: TRBJ1-1
abundance: -
v_gene: TRBV9
d_gene: TRBD1
CDR3aa: CASSPRDRNTEAFF
CDR3nt: TGTGCCAGCAGCCCCCGGGACAGGAACACTGAAGCTTTCTTT

j_gene: TRBJ1-1
abundance: -
v_gene: TRBV5-8
d_gene: -
CDR3aa: CASSWRGQNNEAFF
CDR3nt: TGTGCCAGCAGCTGGAGAGGACAGAATAACGAAGCTTTCTTT

j_gene: TRBJ2-7
abundance: -
v_gene: TRBV6-1
d_gene: -
CDR3aa: CAVRDALKYEQYF
CDR3nt: TGTGCCGTCCGGGACGCGCTTAAGTACGAGCAGTACTTC

j_gene: TRBJ1-5
abundance: -
v_gene: TRBV30
d_gene: -
CDR3aa: CAWSVGDNQPQHF
CDR3nt: TGTGCCTGGAGTGTAGGGGACAATCAGCCCCAGCATTTT

j_gene: TRBJ2-7
abundance: -
v_gene: TRBV21-1
d_gene: -
CDR3aa: CASSKGSPAYEQYF
CDR3nt: TGTGCCAGCAGCAAAGGTTCACCAGCCTACGAGCAGTACTTC

j_gene: TRBJ1-1
abundance: once
v_gene: TRBV9
d_gene: TRBD1
CDR3aa: CASSVGQGNTEAFF
CDR3nt: TGTGCCAGCAGCGTGGGACAGGGGAACACTGAAGCTTTCTTT

j_gene: TRBJ2-3
abundance: -
v_gene: TRBV7-6
d_gene: TRBD2
CDR3aa: CASSSWTSTQDTQYF
CDR3nt: TGTGCCAGCAGCTCTTGGACTAGCACGCAGGATACGCAGTATTTT

j_gene: TRBJ1-5
abundance: -
v_gene: TRBV9
d_gene: -
CDR3aa: CASSVEVGMGNQPQHF
CDR3nt: TGTGCCAGCAGCGTAGAGGTAGGGATGGGCAATCAGCCCCAGCATTTT

j_gene: TRBJ1-4
abundance: -
v_gene: TRBV5-1
d_gene: -
CDR3aa: CASSLDGSGVGQEKLFF
CDR3nt: TGCGCCAGCAGCTTGGACGGCAGTGGTGTAGGTCAGGAAAAACTGTTTTTT

j_gene: TRBJ1-6
abundance: -
v_gene: TRBV10-3
d_gene: -
CDR3aa: CAISETRAGDSPLHF
CDR3nt: TGTGCCATCAGTGAGACGAGGGCCGGGGATTCACCCCTCCACTTT

j_gene: TRBJ1-1
abundance: few
v_gene: TRBV27
d_gene: -
CDR3aa: CASRQNTEAFF
CDR3nt: TGTGCCAGCAGACAGAACACTGAAGCTTTCTTT

j_gene: TRBJ1-6
abundance: -
v_gene: TRBV7-9
d_gene: -
CDR3aa: CASSPGGANSPLHF
CDR3nt: TGTGCCAGCAGCCCCGGAGGGGCAAATTCACCCCTCCACTTT

j_gene: TRBJ1-1
abundance: -
v_gene: TRBV7-9
d_gene: -
CDR3aa: CASSLDRTEAFF
CDR3nt: TGTGCCAGCAGCTTAGACAGAACTGAAGCTTTCTTT

j_gene: TRBJ2-5
abundance: -
v_gene: TRBV5-4
d_gene: -
CDR3aa: CASSLLGGALETQYF
CDR3nt: TGTGCCAGCAGCCTCCTGGGGGGGGCCCTAGAGACCCAGTACTTC

j_gene: TRBJ2-1
abundance: once
v_gene: TRBV27
d_gene: TRBD1
CDR3aa: CASSLPPGQGANEQFF
CDR3nt: TGTGCCAGCAGTCTACCCCCGGGACAGGGGGCCAATGAGCAGTTCTTC

j_gene: TRBJ1-2
abundance: once
v_gene: TRBV4-3
d_gene: -
CDR3aa: CASSQLREEYGYTF
CDR3nt: TGCGCCAGCAGCCAGCTCCGGGAAGAGTATGGCTACACCTTC

j_gene: TRBJ2-5
abundance: -
v_gene: TRBV4-2
d_gene: TRBD2
CDR3aa: CASSPGLAGGETQYF
CDR3nt: TGTGCCAGCAGCCCGGGACTAGCGGGGGGGGAGACCCAGTACTTC

j_gene: TRBJ1-1
abundance: few
v_gene: TRBV9
d_gene: -
CDR3aa: CASSTWGDTEAFF
CDR3nt: TGTGCCAGCAGCACTTGGGGGGACACTGAAGCTTTCTTT

j_gene: TRBJ1-1
abundance: once
v_gene: TRBV5-1
d_gene: -
CDR3aa: CASSWDSVNTEAFF
CDR3nt: TGCGCCAGCAGCTGGGACTCGGTGAACACTGAAGCTTTCTTT

j_gene: TRBJ1-1
abundance: -
v_gene: TRBV5-1
d_gene: -
CDR3aa: CASSVLDGHEAFF
CDR3nt: TGCGCCAGCAGCGTATTGGACGGTCATGAAGCTTTCTTT

j_gene: TRBJ2-1
abundance: -
v_gene: TRBV9
d_gene: TRBD2
CDR3aa: CASSGEGHNEQFF
CDR3nt: TGTGCCAGCAGCGGGGAGGGGCACAATGAGCAGTTCTTC

j_gene: TRBJ1-2
abundance: -
v_gene: TRBV11-3
d_gene: -
CDR3aa: CASSLDQAANYGYTF
CDR3nt: TGTGCCAGCAGCTTAGATCAAGCAGCTAACTATGGCTACACCTTC

j_gene: TRBJ1-1
abundance: few
v_gene: TRBV10-3
d_gene: -
CDR3aa: CAIREQGNTEAFF
CDR3nt: TGTGCCATCAGGGAACAGGGGAACACTGAAGCTTTCTTT

j_gene: TRBJ2-3
abundance: -
v_gene: TRBV7-2
d_gene: TRBD2
CDR3aa: CASRLAASTDTQYF
CDR3nt: TGTGCCAGTCGACTAGCGGCTAGCACAGATACGCAGTATTTT

j_gene: TRBJ2-4
abundance: -
v_gene: TRBV9
d_gene: -
CDR3aa: CASSVGPGKGSSKNIQYF
CDR3nt: TGTGCCAGCAGCGTAGGGCCGGGAAAGGGATCGTCCAAAAACATTCAGTACTTC

j_gene: TRBJ2-7
abundance: -
v_gene: TRBV27
d_gene: -
CDR3aa: CASSLRRLRGYEQYF
CDR3nt: TGTGCCAGCAGTTTACGGCGGCTGAGGGGCTACGAGCAGTACTTC

j_gene: TRBJ1-3
abundance: once
v_gene: TRBV27
d_gene: -
CDR3aa: CASSLAQGSSGNTIYF
CDR3nt: TGTGCCAGCAGTTTGGCACAGGGCAGCTCTGGAAACACCATATATTTT